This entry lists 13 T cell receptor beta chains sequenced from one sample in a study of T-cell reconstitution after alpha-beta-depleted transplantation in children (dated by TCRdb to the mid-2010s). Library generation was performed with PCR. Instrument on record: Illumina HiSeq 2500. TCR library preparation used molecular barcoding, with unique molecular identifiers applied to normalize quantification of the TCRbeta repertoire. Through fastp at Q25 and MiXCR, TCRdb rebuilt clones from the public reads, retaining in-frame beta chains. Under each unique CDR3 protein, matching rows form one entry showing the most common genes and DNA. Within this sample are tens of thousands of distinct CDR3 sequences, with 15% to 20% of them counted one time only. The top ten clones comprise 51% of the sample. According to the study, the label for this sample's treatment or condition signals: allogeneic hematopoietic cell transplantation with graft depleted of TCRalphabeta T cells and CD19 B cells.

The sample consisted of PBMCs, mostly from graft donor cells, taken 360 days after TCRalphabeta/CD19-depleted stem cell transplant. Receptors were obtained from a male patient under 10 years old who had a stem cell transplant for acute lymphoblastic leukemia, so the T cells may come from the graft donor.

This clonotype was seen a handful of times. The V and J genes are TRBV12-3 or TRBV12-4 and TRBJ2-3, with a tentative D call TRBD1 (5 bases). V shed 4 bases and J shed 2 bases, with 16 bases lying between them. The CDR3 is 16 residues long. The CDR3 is CASSYQNRLDTDTQYF. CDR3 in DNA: TGTGCCAGCAGTTATCAAAACAGGCTTGACACAGATACGCAGTATTTT.

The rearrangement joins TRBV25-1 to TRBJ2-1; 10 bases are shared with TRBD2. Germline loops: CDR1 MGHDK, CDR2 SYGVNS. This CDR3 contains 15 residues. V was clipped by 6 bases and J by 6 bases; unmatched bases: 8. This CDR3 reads CASREMGLASNEQFF. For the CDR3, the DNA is TGTGCCAGCAGAGAGATGGGACTAGCGAGCAATGAGCAGTTCTTC.

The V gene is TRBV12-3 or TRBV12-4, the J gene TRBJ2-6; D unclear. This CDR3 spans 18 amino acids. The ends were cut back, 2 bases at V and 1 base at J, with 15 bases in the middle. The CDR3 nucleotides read TGTGCCAGCAGTTTAAGGTTTCTTAGGGATTCTGGGGCCAACGTCCTGACTTTC. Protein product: CASSLRFLRDSGANVLTF.

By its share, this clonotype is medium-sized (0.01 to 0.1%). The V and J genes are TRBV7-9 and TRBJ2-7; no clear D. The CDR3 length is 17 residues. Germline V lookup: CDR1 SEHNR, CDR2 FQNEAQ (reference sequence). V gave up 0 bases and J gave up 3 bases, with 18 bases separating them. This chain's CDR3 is CASSLALMGKGNYEQYF. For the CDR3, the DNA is TGTGCCAGCAGCTTAGCGCTCATGGGCAAAGGAAACTACGAGCAGTACTTC.

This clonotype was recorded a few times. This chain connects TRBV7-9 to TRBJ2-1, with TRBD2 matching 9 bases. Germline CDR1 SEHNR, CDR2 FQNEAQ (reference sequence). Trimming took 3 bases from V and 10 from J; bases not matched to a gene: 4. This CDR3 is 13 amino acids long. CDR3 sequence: CASSLGLAVEQFF. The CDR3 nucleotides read TGTGCCAGCAGCTTGGGACTAGCAGTCGAGCAGTTCTTC.

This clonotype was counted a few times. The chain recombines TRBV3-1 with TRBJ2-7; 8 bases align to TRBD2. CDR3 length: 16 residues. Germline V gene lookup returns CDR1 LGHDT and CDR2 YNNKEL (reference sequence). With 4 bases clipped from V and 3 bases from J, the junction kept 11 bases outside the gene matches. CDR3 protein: CASSRRLASQVYEQYF. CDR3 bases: TGTGCCAGCAGCCGCCGACTAGCGTCCCAGGTCTACGAGCAGTACTTC.

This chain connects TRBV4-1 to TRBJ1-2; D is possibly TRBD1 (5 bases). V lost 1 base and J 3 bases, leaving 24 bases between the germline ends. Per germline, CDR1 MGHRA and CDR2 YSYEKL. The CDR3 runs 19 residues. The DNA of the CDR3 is TGCGCCAGCAGCCAAGTTCGGGGGATGACGTACCGAGGGGACTATGGCTACACCTTC. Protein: CASSQVRGMTYRGDYGYTF.

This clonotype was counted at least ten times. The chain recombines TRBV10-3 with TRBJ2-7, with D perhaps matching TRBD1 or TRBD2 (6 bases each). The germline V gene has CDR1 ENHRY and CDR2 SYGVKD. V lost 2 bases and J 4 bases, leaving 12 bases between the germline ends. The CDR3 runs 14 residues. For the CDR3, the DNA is TGTGCCATCAGTGAGGTAGGGGGGCATTACGAGCAGTACTTC. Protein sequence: CAISEVGGHYEQYF.

CDR3 sequence (DNA): TGTGCCAGCAGTCCCCTCGACAGTTCGGGTGGCTACACCTTC. Residues: CASSPLDSSGGYTF. The rearrangement joins TRBV12-3 or TRBV12-4 to TRBJ1-2; a weak D match, TRBD1 (5 bases). The CDR3 consists of 14 residues. V was trimmed by 5 bases and J by 7 bases, leaving 17 bases between them.

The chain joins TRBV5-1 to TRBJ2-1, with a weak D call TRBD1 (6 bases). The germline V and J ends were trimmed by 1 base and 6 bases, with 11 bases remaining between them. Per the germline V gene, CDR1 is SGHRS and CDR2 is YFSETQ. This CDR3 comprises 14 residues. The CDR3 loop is CASSLPDRFNEQFF. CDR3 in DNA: TGCGCCAGCAGCTTGCCGGACAGATTCAATGAGCAGTTCTTC.

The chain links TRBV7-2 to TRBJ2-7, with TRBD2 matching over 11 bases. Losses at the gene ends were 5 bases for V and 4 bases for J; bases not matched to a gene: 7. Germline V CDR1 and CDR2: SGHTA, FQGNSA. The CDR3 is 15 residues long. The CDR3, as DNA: TGTGCCAGCAGCGCGACGATAGCGGGAGGGTACGAGCAGTACTTC. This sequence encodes CASSATIAGGYEQYF.

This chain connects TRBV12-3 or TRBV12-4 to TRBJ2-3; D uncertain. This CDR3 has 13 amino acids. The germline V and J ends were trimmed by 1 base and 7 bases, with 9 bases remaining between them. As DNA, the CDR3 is TGTGCCAGCAGTTTAGGGAGAAGGAATACGCAGTATTTT. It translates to CASSLGRRNTQYF.

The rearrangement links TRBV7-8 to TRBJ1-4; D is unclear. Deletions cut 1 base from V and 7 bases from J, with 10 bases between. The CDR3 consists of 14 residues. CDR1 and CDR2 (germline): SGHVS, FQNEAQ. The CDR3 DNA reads TGTGCCAGCAGCTTAGAGGATAGGATTGAAAAACTGTTTTTT. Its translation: CASSLEDRIEKLFF.